The text below deals with one TCR beta chain. The antigen is undetermined. The data are from a study of identical twins. A universal primer site arose from template switching, and cDNA bore unique molecular identifiers. TCRdb ran MiXCR on the 5' RACE reads and lists one entry per CDR3 protein. The data hold about 1.7 million distinct CDR3 sequences, with less than 35% observed a single time. The study's findings and limits: Shared out-of-frame alpha sequences (those common to twins) showed excess low generation probability.

The CDR3 runs to 15 residues. CDR1 is SGHDN, CDR2 FVKESK, per germline. Trimming removed 0 bases at V and 11 bases at J, with 19 bases between. The V and J genes are TRBV14 and TRBJ2-5; no definite D call. Source material: cord blood. The receptor was isolated from a newborn girl in good health. The DNA of the CDR3 is TGTGCCAGCAGCCAAGATTGGGTAGGCCACAATGAGCAGTACTTC. Its translation: CASSQDWVGHNEQYF.